Each of the 4 T cell receptor beta chains below was sequenced from the same sample in a study of blood T cell repertoires in COVID-19. Here immunoSEQ multiplex PCR was the method, and the copy in TCRdb shows in-frame clones only, minus some. Here the sample spans about 42,000 clones, about 89% being singletons. Sequences were obtained from peripheral blood. Receptors originate from a human donor in a cohort sampled during active COVID-19.

This clone showed up just once. The rearrangement links TRBV2 to TRBJ2-7, with D possibly being TRBD1 (6 bases). The CDR3 spans 14 residues. Trimming removed 4 bases from V and 0 bases from J, with 10 bases in between. CDR1 is SNHLY, CDR2 FYNNEI, per germline. Here the CDR3 DNA reads TGTGCCAGCAGTGGGAACAGGGTCTCCTACGAGCAGTACTTC. Protein: CASSGNRVSYEQYF.

V usage is TRBV21-1 and J usage is TRBJ2-3; the table's D call of TRBD1 was not tested on the DNA. TRBV21-1 is a pseudogene. There are 13 residues in the CDR3. This CDR3 is CASAAGGTDTQYF. DNA for the CDR3: TGTGCCAGCGCCGCAGGGGGGACAGATACGCAGTATTTT.

This chain uses TRBV13 with TRBJ2-1; TRBD2 matches at 12 bases. The germline V gene has CDR1 PRHDT and CDR2 FYEKMQ (reference sequence). V shed 4 bases, J shed 6 bases, and the junction held 4 bases outside the gene matches. CDR3 length: 15 amino acids. The CDR3 spells CASSSGLAGPNEQFF. CDR3 bases: TGTGCCAGCAGCTCTGGACTAGCGGGGCCCAATGAGCAGTTCTTC. Full variable domain (rest looked up from reference TRBV13 and TRBJ2-1): AAGVIQSPRHLIKEKRETATLKCYPIPRHDTVYWYQQGPGQDPQFLISFYEKMQSDKGSIPDRFSAQQFSDYHSELNMSSLELGDSALYFCASSSGLAGPNEQFFGPGTRLTVL.

This chain links TRBV3-1 (or the pseudogene TRBV3-2) with TRBJ2-3, with 12 positions matching TRBD2. This CDR3 has 16 amino acids. Germline V lookup: CDR1 LGHDT, CDR2 YNNKEL (reference sequence). The V and J ends lost 4 bases and 4 bases, in that order; junction bases with no gene match: 6. The CDR3 nucleotides read TGTGCCAGCAGCCCGACTAGCGGGAGTGGAGCAGATACGCAGTATTTT. As protein: CASSPTSGSGADTQYF.